The 10 T cell receptor beta chains in this list originate from one sample, sequenced in a study of blood T cell repertoires in COVID-19. The protocol was immunoSEQ multiplex PCR, while the TCRdb copy is restricted to in-frame clones and leaves out a portion. Seen here are hundreds of thousands of clones, roughly 86% observed once, and the top ten hold around 1.4%. The sequencing input was peripheral blood. These receptors were obtained from a man aged 70-80 years with acute or convalescent COVID-19.

This clone was observed a single time. This chain connects TRBV7-9 to TRBJ1-1; D uncertain. The CDR3 contains 14 residues. CDR1 and CDR2 from the germline V gene are SEHNR and FQNEAQ (reference sequence). V lost 0 bases to trimming and J lost 0 bases, with 5 bases between them. CDR3 sequence reads: CASSLAGVNTEAFF. The DNA of the CDR3 is TGTGCCAGCAGCTTAGCGGGAGTGAACACTGAAGCTTTCTTT.

The chain carries TRBV5-4 and TRBJ2-1; tentatively, D is TRBD1 (5 bases). Trimming left V 4 bases short and J 9 bases short, with 11 bases between. This CDR3 is built from 12 residues. Looked up from germline, CDR1 is SGHNT and CDR2 is YYREEE (reference sequence). The CDR3 here is CASSPPGREQFF. CDR3 coding DNA: TGTGCCAGCAGCCCTCCAGGGCGTGAGCAGTTCTTC.

The chain uses TRBV7-9 and TRBJ1-4; 9 positions match TRBD1. After removal of 5 bases from V and 8 bases from J, the junction contained 9 bases not matched to a gene. CDR1 is SEHNR, CDR2 FQNEAQ, per germline (reference sequence). The CDR3 has 15 amino acids. CDR3 DNA: TGTGCCAGCAGCCCTTCCGGGACAGGGAACGAAAAACTGTTTTTT. It is translated as CASSPSGTGNEKLFF. The complete variable domain, with remaining parts taken from reference TRBV7-9 and TRBJ1-4, reads DTGVSQNPRHKITKRGQNVTFRCDPISEHNRLYWYRQTLGQGPEFLTYFQNEAQLEKSRLLSDRFSAERPKGSFSTLEIQRTEQGDSAMYLCASSPSGTGNEKLFFGSGTQLSVL.

The V gene is TRBV18, the J gene TRBJ2-3, with a weak D call TRBD1 (5 bases). This CDR3 is 13 amino acids long. Trimming stripped 0 bases from V and 4 bases from J, with 5 bases between. Germline V lookup: CDR1 KGHSH, CDR2 LQKENI. CDR3: CASSPPGADTQYF. The CDR3 DNA reads TGTGCCAGCTCACCACCAGGGGCAGATACGCAGTATTTT.

The chain combines TRBV5-4 with TRBJ2-3; a weak D match, TRBD1 (6 bases). V was cut by 4 bases and J by 0 bases, with 12 bases left in between. Germline CDR1 and CDR2: SGHNT and YYREEE (reference sequence). The CDR3 consists of 15 residues. In DNA form, the CDR3 reads TGTGCCAGCAGCACAAGACAGGATAGCACAGATACGCAGTATTTT. Translation gives CASSTRQDSTDTQYF.

The rearrangement links TRBV2 to TRBJ1-1; D unresolved. The CDR3 runs 12 residues. Germline CDR1 reads SNHLY; CDR2 reads FYNNEI. V lost 3 bases, J lost 4 bases, and 6 bases lay in between. The CDR3 spells CASSDPVTEAFF. Written as DNA, the CDR3 is TGTGCCAGCAGTGATCCGGTCACTGAAGCTTTCTTT.

The chain carries TRBV18 and TRBJ2-3; 7 bases are shared with TRBD2. Germline V lookup: CDR1 KGHSH, CDR2 LQKENI. The CDR3 is 16 residues long. Trimming removed 6 bases from V and 0 bases from J; junction bases left unmatched: 9. CDR3 DNA: TGTGCCAGCTCCGACCCAGGGAGGGAAAGCACAGATACGCAGTATTTT. This codes for CASSDPGRESTDTQYF.

The chain is built from TRBV27 and TRBJ2-1, with TRBD2 as a possible D gene (6 bases). Per the germline V gene, CDR1 is MNHEY and CDR2 is SMNVEV (reference sequence). The CDR3 runs 14 residues. Trimming took off 4 bases at V and 2 bases at J, with 9 bases between the two ends. CDR3 region: CASSSGGTYNEQFF. CDR3 nucleotides: TGTGCCAGCAGTTCCGGGGGAACCTACAATGAGCAGTTCTTC.

This clone was recorded only once. The V and J genes are TRBV28 and TRBJ1-1, with TRBD1 matching 8 bases. CDR1 is MDHEN, CDR2 SYDVKM, per germline. The CDR3 spans 14 residues. V was pared by 6 bases and J by 4 bases, with 7 bases of the junction left unmatched. The CDR3 coding sequence is TGTGCCAGCAGCTCCCCAGGGGGCAGCACTGAAGCTTTCTTT. Protein sequence: CASSSPGGSTEAFF.

This clone was recorded only once. The chain recombines TRBV6-1 with TRBJ1-3; D is perhaps TRBD1 (5 bases). Germline V gives CDR1 MNHNS, CDR2 SASEGT. V lost 1 base, J lost 4 bases, and 11 bases lay in between. This CDR3 comprises 15 residues. CDR3 sequence reads: CASSEGLRQGNTIYF. In DNA, the CDR3 is TGTGCCAGCAGTGAAGGGCTTAGACAGGGAAACACCATATATTTT.